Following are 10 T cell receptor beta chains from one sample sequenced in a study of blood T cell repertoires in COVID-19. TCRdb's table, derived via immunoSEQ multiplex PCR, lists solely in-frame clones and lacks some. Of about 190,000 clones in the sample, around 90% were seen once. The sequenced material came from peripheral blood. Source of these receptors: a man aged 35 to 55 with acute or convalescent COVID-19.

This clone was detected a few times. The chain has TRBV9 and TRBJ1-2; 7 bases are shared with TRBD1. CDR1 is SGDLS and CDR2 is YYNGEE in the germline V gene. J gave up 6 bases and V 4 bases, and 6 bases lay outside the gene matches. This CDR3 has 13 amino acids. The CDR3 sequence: CASSSGTEDGYTF. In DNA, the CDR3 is TGTGCCAGCAGCAGTGGGACAGAGGATGGCTACACCTTC.

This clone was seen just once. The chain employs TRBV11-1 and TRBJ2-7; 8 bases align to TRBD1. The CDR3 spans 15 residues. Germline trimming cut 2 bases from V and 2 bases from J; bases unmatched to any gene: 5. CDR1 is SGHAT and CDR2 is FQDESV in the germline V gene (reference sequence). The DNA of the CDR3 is TGTGCCAGCAGCTTATCACAGGGGGGCCCCTACGAGCAGTACTTC. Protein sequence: CASSLSQGGPYEQYF.

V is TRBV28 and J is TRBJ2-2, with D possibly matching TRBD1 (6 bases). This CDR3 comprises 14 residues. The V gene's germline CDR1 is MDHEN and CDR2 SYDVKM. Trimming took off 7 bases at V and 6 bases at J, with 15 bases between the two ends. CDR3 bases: TGTGCCAGCATTGACCTTGGGACATCCGGGGAGCTGTTTTTT. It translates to CASIDLGTSGELFF.

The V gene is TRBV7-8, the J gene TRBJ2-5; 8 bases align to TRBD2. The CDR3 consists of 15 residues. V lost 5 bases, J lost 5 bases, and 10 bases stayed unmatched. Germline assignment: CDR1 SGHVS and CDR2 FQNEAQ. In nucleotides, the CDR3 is TGTGCCAGCAGCCGGCCGGGACTAGTGGGGGAGACCCAGTACTTC. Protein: CASSRPGLVGETQYF.

CDR3: CASSPGTGMNTEAFF. CDR3 coding DNA: TGTGCCAGCAGCCCCGGGACAGGGATGAACACTGAAGCTTTCTTT. The chain recombines TRBV7-2 with TRBJ1-1; 9 nucleotides agree with TRBD1. V lost 5 bases to trimming and J lost 0 bases; unmatched junction nucleotides: 4. Germline values: CDR1 SGHTA, CDR2 FQGNSA. This CDR3 is 15 amino acids long.

The CDR3 is CASSRRRGIEEKLFF. The CDR3 DNA is TGTGCCAGCAGCCGAAGGCGAGGGATTGAGGAAAAACTGTTTTTT. The chain combines TRBV4-2 with TRBJ1-4; D not resolved. This CDR3 region has 15 residues. V lost 4 bases and J 8 bases, leaving 17 bases between the germline ends. Germline V gene lookup returns CDR1 LGHNA and CDR2 YNFKEQ.

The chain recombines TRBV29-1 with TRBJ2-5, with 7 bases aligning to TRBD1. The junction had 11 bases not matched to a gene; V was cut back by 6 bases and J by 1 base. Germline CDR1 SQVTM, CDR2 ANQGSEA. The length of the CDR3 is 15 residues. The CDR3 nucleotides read TGCAGCGTACACTTCCGGGCAGGGGGCCAAGAGACCCAGTACTTC. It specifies CSVHFRAGGQETQYF.

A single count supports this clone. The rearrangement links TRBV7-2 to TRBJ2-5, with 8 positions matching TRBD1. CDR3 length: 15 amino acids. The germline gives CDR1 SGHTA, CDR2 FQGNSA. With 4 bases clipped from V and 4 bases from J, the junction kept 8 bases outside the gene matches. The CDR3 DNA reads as TGTGCCAGCAGCTCTAGACAGGGGAGAGGAGAGACCCAGTACTTC. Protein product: CASSSRQGRGETQYF. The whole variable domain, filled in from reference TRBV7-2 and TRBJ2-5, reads GAGVSQSPSNKVTEKGKDVELRCDPISGHTALYWYRQSLGQGLEFLIYFQGNSAPDKSGLPSDRFSAERTGGSVSTLTIQRTQQEDSAVYLCASSSRQGRGETQYFGPGTRLLVL.

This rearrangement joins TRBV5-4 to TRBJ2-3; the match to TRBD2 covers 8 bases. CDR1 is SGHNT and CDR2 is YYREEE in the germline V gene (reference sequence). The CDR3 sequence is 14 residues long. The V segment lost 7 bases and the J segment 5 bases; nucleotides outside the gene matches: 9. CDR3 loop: CASRAGGGVDTQYF. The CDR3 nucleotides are TGTGCCAGCCGGGCCGGGGGGGGCGTAGATACGCAGTATTTT.

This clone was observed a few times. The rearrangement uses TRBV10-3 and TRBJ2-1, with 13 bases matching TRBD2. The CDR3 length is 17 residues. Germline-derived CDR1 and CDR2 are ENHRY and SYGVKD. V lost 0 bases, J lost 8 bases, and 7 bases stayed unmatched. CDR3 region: CAISESLTSGGAYEQFF. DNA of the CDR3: TGTGCCATCAGTGAGTCTCTCACTAGCGGGGGGGCCTATGAGCAGTTCTTC.